This T cell receptor (beta chain) was identified in a study of cytomegalovirus exposure and HLA in healthy donors. Study-wide results and limits: Most CMV-associated TCR beta chains were later found to appear HLA-restricted.

Comments on this clone: What it binds is unknown.

It was with 60 Vbeta and 13 Jbeta primers that the PCR ran. Repertoires were generated with immunoSEQ multiplex PCR, while TCRdb's copy carries only in-frame clones and drops some. Here the sample spans 250,000 to 350,000 clones, around 65% being singletons. The receptor was isolated from a female donor in good health and CMV-seronegative. The sequencing input was PBMCs.

The CDR3 loop reads CASSFLAGESYEQYF. The CDR3 DNA follows: TGCGCCAGCAGCTTCCTAGCGGGAGAGTCCTACGAGCAGTACTTC. The V gene is TRBV5-1, the J gene TRBJ2-7; 10 nucleotides line up with TRBD2. V lost 2 bases, J lost 1 base, and 3 bases stayed unmatched. Germline V gene lookup returns CDR1 SGHRS and CDR2 YFSETQ. This CDR3 spans 15 amino acids.